Sequencing of this T cell receptor (beta chain) was carried out in a study of T cells in women clearing cervical HPV infection. This CDR3 contains 18 residues. CDR1 and CDR2 (germline): MDHEN, SYDVKM. V lost 3 bases, J lost 3 bases, and 11 bases stayed unmatched. Profiling relied on immunoSEQ multiplex PCR, and the TCRdb table lists in-frame clones only, not all of them. Found here are around 15,000 clones; the top ten clones hold roughly a tenth. Study-wide points: Effector/memory and HPV-specific T cells were not isolated, and association timing is unknown.

Of note for this clone: What it recognizes is unknown. The read terminates 3 residues before the CDR3 end, so the remaining end is supplied by the germline J gene.

Input material: blood buffy coat. The receptor's source is a woman aged 18 to 75 with a cervical HPV16 infection that either progressed to CIN3+ or cleared (not recorded which). The chain recombines TRBV28 with TRBJ1-4, with 9 bases identical to TRBD1. The CDR3 DNA, read in part, is TGTGCCAGCAGTTTTGGGCTTTGGGACAGGGACTCTAATGAAAAA. This encodes CASSFGLWDRDSNEK. The whole CDR3 reads CASSFGLWDRDSNEKLFF. Full variable domain (outside the CDR3, taken from reference TRBV28 and TRBJ1-4): DVKVTQSSRYLVKRTGEKVFLECVQDMDHENMFWYRQDPGLGLRLIYFSYDVKMKEKGDIPEGYSVSREKKERFSLILESASTNQTSMYLCASSFGLWDRDSNEKLFFGSGTQLSVL.